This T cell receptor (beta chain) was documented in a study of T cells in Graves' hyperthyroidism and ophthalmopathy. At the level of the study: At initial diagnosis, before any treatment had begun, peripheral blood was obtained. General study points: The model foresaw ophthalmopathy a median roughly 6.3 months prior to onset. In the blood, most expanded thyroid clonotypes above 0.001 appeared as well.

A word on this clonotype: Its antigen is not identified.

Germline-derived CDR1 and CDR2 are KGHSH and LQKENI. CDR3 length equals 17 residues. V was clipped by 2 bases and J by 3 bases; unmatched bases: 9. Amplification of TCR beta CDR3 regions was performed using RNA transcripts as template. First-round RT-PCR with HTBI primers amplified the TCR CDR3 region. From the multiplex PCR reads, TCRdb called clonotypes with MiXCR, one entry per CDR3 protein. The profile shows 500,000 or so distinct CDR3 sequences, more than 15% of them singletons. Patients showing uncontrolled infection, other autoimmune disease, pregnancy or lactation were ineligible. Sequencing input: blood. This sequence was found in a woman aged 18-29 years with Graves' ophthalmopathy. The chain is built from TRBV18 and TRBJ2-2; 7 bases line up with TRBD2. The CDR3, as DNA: TGTGCCAGCTCACCAACTTTCCGGGAGGCCGACACCGGGGAGCTGTTTTTT. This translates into CASSPTFREADTGELFF.